This TCR beta chain emerged from a study of cytomegalovirus exposure and HLA in healthy donors. Study findings and constraints: TCR association rates varied by HLA locus in a later analysis, with DRB1 highest and HLA-C lowest. Indistinguishable V segments, including TRBV6-2 and TRBV6-3, were excluded.

The PCR contained 60 Vbeta and 13 Jbeta primers. TCRdb keeps only in-frame clones here, not all; method: immunoSEQ multiplex PCR. The sample shows about 150,000 clones, over 75% of them seen only once. A remark on this clone: The target antigen is unknown.

Trimming removed 0 bases at V and 4 bases at J, with 16 bases between. The CDR3 is 16 amino acids. Germline assignment: CDR1 SGHDT and CDR2 YYEEEE. Input material: PBMCs. The rearrangement links TRBV5-6 to TRBJ1-2; D gene uncertain. This TCR derives from a woman aged 45-65 years in good health and CMV-seropositive. The CDR3 region has the DNA TGTGCCAGCAGCTTGGAGGCGGCCGGAGTAGGCTATGGCTACACCTTC. Amino acids: CASSLEAAGVGYGYTF.